This paragraph reports one T cell receptor beta chain. The antigen remains unidentified. TCRdb keeps only in-frame clones here, not all; method: immunoSEQ multiplex PCR. The sample yields 80,000 to 100,000 clones, 70% to 90% seen once. This record belongs to a study of T cell responses to AZD1222 COVID-19 vaccine. Study context: Second-dose recipients at about 4 or about 12 weeks were treated as one pooled group. Study-wide results and limits: Seropositivity was recorded at baseline in only 6 or 7 AZD1222 recipients. Donors, mostly white British, included more females; clonal diversity was possibly underestimated. Vaccine-associated CD4 TCRs ranged over spike, dominating at 160-218 and 743-854.

Trimming removed 4 bases at V and 4 bases at J, with 19 bases between. The CDR3 is made up of 15 amino acids. From germline, CDR1 is GTSNPN and CDR2 SVGIG (reference sequence). The chain uses TRBV30 and TRBJ1-2; possibly TRBD1 for D (6 bases). The receptor was isolated from an adult in good health. The sample here was peripheral blood, taken on day 0 of AZD1222 vaccination. CDR3 DNA: TGTGCCTGGATATCGCCGGACAGCCGAATCTATGGCTACACCTTC. The encoded protein is CAWISPDSRIYGYTF.